The text below deals with one T cell receptor (beta chain). Its target is unknown. The data belong to a study of cytotoxic CD8 clonotypes in ibrutinib-treated CLL. The overall study: The patient breakdown showed more than nine relapsed/refractory and some 16 treatment-naive cases, with about 18 IGHV unmutated.

The CDR3 is 18 amino acids. Germline V gene sequence: CDR1 SGHTA, CDR2 FQGNSA. With 4 bases removed from V and 1 base from J, the gap between germline ends came to 21 bases. Profiled with immunoSEQ multiplex PCR; TCRdb holds only in-frame clones, not every one. The data hold about 310,000 clones, with about 77% observed a single time. Study results and limitations: Baseline-level clonality went beyond age-matched healthy donors and moved in step with circulating CD8+ T-cell counts. Stable or contracted on treatment, public clonotypes were also uncommon.

The receptor comes from a human donor with chronic lymphocytic leukemia. The chain uses TRBV7-2 and TRBJ2-3; D is perhaps TRBD1 (6 bases). The source was PBMCs, collected before ibrutinib treatment. CDR3 DNA sequence: TGTGCCAGCAGCTCCCTAAGAGGGGGTTTACCCCGCACAGATACGCAGTATTTT. This gives the protein CASSSLRGGLPRTDTQYF.